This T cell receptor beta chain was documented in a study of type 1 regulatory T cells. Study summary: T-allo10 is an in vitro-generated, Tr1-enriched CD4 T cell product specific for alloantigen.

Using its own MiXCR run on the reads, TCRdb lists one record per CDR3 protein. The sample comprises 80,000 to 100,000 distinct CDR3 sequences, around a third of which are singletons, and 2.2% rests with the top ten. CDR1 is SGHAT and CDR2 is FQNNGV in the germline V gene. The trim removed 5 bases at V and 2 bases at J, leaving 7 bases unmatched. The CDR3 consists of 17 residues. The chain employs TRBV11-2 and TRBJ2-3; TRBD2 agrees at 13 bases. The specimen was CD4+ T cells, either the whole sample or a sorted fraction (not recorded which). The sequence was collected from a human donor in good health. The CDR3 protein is CASSRRLAGGPTDTQYF. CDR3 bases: TGTGCCAGCAGCCGTCGACTAGCGGGAGGCCCCACAGATACGCAGTATTTT.